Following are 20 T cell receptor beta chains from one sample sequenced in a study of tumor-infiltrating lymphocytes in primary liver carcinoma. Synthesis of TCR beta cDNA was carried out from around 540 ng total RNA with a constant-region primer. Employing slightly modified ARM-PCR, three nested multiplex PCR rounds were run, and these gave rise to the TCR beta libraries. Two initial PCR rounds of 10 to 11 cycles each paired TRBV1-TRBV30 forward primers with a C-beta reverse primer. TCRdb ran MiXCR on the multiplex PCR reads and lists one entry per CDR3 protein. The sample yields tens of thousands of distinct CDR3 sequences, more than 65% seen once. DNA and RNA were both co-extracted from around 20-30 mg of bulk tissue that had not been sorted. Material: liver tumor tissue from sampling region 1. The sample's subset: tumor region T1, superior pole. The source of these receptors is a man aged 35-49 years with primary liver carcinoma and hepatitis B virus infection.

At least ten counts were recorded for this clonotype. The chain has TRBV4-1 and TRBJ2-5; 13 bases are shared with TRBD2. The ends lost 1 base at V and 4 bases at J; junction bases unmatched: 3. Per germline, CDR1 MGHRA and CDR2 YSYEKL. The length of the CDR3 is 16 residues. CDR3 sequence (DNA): TGCGCCAGCAGCCAAGGGACTAGCGGGAGAGGAGAGACCCAGTACTTC. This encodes CASSQGTSGRGETQYF.

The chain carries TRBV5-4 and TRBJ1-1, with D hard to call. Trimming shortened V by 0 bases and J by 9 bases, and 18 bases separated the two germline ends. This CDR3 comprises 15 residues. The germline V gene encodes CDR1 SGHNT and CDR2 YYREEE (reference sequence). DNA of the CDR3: TGTGCCAGCAGCTTGGAACTGGGGAGGAGGACTCAAGCTTTCTTT. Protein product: CASSLELGRRTQAFF.

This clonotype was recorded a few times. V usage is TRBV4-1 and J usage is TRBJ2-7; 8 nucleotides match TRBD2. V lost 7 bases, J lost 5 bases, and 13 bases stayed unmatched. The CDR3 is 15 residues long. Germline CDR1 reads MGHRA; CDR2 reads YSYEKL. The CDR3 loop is CASNRSFGGVDEQYF. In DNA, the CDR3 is TGCGCCAGCAACCGGTCCTTCGGGGGGGTTGACGAGCAGTACTTC.

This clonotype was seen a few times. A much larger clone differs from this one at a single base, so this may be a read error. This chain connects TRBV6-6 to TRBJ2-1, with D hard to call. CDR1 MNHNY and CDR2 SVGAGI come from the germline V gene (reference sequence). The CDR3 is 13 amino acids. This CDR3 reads CASSRTEYNEQLF. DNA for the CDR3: TGTGCCAGCAGCCGGACGGAGTACAATGAGCAGCTCTTC.

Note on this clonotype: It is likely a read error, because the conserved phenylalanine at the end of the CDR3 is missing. The CDR3 nucleotides are TGTGACAGCAGCTTAGTGGCGCTAGCGGGAACCAGGGAGCTGTTTTTA. It translates to CDSSLVALAGTRELFL. The chain links TRBV11-2 to TRBJ2-2; 9 bases fit TRBD2. This CDR3 comprises 16 residues. Germline CDR1 SGHAT, CDR2 FQNNGV.

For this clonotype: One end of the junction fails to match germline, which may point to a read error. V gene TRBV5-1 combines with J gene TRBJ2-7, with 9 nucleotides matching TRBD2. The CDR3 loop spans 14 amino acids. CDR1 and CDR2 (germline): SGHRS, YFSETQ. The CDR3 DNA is TGCGTCAGCAGCTTGGCGGGAGGGACGGACGAGCAGTACTTC. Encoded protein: CVSSLAGGTDEQYF.

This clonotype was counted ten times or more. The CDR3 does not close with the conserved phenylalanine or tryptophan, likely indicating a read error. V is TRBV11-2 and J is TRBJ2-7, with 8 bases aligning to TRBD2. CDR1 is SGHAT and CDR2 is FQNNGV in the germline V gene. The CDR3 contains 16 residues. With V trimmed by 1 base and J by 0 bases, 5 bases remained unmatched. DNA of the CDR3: TGTGCCAGCAGCTTAGCACCTAGCGGGCGCTCCTACGAGCAGTACCTC. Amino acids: CASSLAPSGRSYEQYL.

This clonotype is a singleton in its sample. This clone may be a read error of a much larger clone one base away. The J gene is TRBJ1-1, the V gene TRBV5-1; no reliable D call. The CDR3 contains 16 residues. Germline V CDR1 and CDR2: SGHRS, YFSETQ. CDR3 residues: CASSFGLDQLNTEVFF. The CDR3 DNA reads TGCGCCAGCAGCTTCGGATTGGACCAGTTGAACACTGAAGTTTTCTTT. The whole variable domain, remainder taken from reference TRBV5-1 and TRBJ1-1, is KAGVTQTPRYLIKTRGQQVTLSCSPISGHRSVSWYQQTPGQGLQFLFEYFSETQRNKGNFPGRFSGRQFSNSRSEMNVSTLELGDSALYLCASSFGLDQLNTEVFFGQGTRLTVV.

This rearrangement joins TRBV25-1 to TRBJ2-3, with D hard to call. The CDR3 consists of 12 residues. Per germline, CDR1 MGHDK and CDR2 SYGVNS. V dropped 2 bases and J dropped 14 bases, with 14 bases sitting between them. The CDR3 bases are TGTGCCAGCAGTGAAACGGTGGCGCCCAGGTATTTT. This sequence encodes CASSETVAPRYF.

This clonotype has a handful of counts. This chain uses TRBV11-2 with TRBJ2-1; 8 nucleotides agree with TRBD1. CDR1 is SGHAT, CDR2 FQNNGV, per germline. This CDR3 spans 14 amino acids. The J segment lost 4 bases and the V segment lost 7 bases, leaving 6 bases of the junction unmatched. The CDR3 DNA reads TGTGCCAGCAATGTGACAGGGGTTTACAATGAGCAGTTCTTC. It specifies CASNVTGVYNEQFF.

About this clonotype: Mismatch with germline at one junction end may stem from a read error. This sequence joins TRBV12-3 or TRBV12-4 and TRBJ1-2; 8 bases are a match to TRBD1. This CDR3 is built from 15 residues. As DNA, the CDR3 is TGTGCCAGCAATCTCCGGGACAGGCCTAGCTATTGCTACACCTTC. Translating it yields CASNLRDRPSYCYTF.

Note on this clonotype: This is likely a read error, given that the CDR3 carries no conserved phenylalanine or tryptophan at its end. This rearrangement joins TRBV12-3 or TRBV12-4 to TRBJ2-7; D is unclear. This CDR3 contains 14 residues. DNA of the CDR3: TGTACCAGCAGACTCGACTCCAGCTCCTACGAGCAGTACATC. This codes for CTSRLDSSSYEQYI.

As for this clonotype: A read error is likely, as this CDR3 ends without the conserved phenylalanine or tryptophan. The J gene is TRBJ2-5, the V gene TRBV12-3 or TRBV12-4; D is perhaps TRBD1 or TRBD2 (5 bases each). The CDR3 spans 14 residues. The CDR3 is CASSGTTLGETQYS. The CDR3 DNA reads TGTGCCAGCAGTGGGACCACTCTGGGGGAGACACAGTACTCC.

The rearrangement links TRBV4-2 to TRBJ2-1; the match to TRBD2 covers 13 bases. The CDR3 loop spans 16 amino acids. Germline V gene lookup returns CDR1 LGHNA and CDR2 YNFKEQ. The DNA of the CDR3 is TGTACCAACAGCGTAACCGGGACTAGCGGGGATAATGAGCAGTTCTTC. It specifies CTNSVTGTSGDNEQFF.

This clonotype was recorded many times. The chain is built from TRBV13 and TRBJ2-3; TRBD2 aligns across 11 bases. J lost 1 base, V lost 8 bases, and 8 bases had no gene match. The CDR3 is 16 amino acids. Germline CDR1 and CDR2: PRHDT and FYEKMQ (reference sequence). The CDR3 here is CASSDGGLAGTDTQYF. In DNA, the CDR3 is TGTGCCAGCTCGGATGGGGGACTAGCGGGCACAGATACGCAGTATTTT. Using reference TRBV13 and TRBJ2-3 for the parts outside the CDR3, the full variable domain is AAGVIQSPRHLIKEKRETATLKCYPIPRHDTVYWYQQGPGQDPQFLISFYEKMQSDKGSIPDRFSAQQFSDYHSELNMSSLELGDSALYFCASSDGGLAGTDTQYFGPGTRLTVL.

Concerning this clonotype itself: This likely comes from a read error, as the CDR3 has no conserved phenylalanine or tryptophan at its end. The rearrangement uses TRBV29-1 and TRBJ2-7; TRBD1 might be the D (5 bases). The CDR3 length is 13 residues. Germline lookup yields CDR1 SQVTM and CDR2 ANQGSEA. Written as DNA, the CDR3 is TGCAGTGTTGAAGATCAGCAGGACACCGAGCAGTACTCC. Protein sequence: CSVEDQQDTEQYS.

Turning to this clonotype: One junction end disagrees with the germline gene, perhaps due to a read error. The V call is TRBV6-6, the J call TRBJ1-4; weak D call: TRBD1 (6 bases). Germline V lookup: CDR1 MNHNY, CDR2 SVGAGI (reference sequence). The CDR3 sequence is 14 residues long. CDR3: CASTSSQGIEKPFF. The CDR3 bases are TGTGCCAGCACCTCTTCACAGGGAATTGAAAAACCGTTTTTT.

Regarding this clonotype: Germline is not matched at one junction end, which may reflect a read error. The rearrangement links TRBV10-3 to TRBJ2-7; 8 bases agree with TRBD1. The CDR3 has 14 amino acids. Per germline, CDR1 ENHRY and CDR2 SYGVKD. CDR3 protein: CAISSRVQGDEEYF. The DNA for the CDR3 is TGTGCCATCAGTTCTAGGGTACAGGGGGACGAGGAGTACTTC.

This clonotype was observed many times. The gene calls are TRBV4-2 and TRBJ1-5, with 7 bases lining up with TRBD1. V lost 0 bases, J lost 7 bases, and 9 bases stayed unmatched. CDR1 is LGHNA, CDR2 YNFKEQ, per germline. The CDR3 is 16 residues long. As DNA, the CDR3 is TGTGCCAGCAGCCAAGATGGAGGGCAGGGGGGGCAGCCCCAGCATTTT. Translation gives CASSQDGGQGGQPQHF.

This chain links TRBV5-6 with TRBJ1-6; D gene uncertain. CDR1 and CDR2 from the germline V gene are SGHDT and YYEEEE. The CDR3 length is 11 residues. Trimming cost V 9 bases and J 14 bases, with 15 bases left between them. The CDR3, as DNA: TGTGCCAACAACCAACAAGGCACCCTCCACTTT. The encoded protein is CANNQQGTLHF. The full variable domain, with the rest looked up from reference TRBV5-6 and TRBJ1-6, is DAGVTQSPTHLIKTRGQQVTLRCSPKSGHDTVSWYQQALGQGPQFIFQYYEEEERQRGNFPDRFSGHQFPNYSSELNVNALLLGDSALYLCANNQQGTLHFGNGTRLTVT.